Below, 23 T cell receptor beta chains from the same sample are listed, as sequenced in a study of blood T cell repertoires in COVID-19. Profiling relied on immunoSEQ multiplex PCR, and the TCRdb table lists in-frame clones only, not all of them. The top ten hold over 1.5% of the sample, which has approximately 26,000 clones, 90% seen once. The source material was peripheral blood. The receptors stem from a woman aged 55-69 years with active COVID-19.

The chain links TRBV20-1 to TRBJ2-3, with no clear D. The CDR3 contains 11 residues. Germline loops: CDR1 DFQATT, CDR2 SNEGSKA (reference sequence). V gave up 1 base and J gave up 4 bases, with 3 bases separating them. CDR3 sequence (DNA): TGCAGTGCTAGAGTCTCAGATACGCAGTATTTT. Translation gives CSARVSDTQYF.

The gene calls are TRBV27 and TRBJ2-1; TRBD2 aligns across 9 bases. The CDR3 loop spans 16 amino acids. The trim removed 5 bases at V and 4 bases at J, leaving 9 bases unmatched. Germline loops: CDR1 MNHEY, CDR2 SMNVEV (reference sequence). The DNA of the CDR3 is TGTGCCAGCAGTCCTACGAGCGGGAGGCAATACAATGAGCAGTTCTTC. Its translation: CASSPTSGRQYNEQFF.

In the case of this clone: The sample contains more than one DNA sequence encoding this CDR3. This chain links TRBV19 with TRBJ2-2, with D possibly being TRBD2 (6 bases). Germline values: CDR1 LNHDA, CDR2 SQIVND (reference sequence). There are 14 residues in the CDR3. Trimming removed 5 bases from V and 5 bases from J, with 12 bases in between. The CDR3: CASSSSGSTGELFF. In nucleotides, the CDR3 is TGTGCCAGTAGTTCGTCCGGGAGTACCGGGGAGCTGTTTTTT.

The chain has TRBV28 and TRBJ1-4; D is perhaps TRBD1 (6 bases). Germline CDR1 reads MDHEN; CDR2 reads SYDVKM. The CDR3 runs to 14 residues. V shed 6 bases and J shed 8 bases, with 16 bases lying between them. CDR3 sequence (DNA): TGTGCCAGCAGCCAAGGACAGTTTTGGGAAAAACTGTTTTTT. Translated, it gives CASSQGQFWEKLFF.

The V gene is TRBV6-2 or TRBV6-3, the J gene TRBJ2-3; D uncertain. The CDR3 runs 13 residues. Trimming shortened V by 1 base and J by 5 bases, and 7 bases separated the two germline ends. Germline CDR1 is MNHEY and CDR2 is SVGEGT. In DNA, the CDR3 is TGTGCCAGCAGTTACTACCTGCGAGATACGCAGTATTTT. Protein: CASSYYLRDTQYF.

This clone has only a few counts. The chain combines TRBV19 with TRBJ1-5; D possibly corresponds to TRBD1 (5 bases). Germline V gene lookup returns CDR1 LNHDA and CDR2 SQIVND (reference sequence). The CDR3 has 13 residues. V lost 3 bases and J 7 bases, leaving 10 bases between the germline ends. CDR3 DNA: TGTGCCAGTAGTATGGGGGGGGAGCAGCCCCAGCATTTT. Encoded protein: CASSMGGEQPQHF.

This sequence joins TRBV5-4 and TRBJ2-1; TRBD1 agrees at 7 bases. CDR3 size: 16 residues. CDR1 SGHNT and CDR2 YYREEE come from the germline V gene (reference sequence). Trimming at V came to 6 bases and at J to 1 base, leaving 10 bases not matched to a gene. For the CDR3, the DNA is TGTGCCAGCACCTCCAACAGGGGTAGTTCCTACAATGAGCAGTTCTTC. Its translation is CASTSNRGSSYNEQFF.

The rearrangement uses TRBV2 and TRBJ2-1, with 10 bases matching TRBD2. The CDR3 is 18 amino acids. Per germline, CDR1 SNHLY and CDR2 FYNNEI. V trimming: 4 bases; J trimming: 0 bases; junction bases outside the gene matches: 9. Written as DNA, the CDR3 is TGTGCCAGCAGTGGGACTAGCGGTTCCCGGGTCTCCTACAATGAGCAGTTCTTC. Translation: CASSGTSGSRVSYNEQFF.

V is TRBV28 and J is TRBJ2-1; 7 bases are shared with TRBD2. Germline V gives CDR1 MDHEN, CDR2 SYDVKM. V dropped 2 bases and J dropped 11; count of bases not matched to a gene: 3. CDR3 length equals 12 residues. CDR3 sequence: CASSLGTTQQFF. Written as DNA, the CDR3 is TGTGCCAGCAGTTTAGGGACTACCCAGCAGTTCTTC.

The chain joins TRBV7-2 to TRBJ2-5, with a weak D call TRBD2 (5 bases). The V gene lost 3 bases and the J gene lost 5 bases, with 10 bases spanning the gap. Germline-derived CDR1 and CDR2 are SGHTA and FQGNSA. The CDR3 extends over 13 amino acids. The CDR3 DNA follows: TGTGCCAGCAGCTTGGAGGATCGGGAGACCCAGTACTTC. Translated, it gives CASSLEDRETQYF.

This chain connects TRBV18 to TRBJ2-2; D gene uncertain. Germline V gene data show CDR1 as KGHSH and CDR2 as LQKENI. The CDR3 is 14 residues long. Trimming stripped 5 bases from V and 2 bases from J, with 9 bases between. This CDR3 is CASSSSTNTGELFF. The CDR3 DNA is TGTGCCAGCTCATCATCTACTAACACCGGGGAGCTGTTTTTT.

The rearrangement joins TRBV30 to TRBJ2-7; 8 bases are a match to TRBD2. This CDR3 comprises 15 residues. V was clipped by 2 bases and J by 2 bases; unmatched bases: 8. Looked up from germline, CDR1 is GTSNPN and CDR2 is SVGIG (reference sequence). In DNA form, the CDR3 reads TGTGCCTGGAGTCCCTGGACGGGAGGGCCCTACGAGCAGTACTTC. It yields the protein CAWSPWTGGPYEQYF.

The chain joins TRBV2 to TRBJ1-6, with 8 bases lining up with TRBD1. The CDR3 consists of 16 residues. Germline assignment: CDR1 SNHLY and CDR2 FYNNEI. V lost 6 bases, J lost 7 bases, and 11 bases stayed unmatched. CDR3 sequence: CASRRTGIFRNSPLHF. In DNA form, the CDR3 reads TGTGCCAGCAGGAGGACAGGGATTTTTAGAAATTCACCCCTCCACTTT.

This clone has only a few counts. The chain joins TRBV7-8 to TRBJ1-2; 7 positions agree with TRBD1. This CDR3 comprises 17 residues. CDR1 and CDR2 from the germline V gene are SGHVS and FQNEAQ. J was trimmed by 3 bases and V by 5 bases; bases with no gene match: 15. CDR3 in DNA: TGTGCCAGCAGCGATAGACAGGGCGAAGGGTGGGACTATGGCTACACCTTC. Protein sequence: CASSDRQGEGWDYGYTF.

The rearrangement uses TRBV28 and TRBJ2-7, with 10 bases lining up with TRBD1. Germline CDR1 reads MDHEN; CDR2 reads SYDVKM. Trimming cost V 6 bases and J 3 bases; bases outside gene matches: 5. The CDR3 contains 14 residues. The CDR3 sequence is CASRSTGGFYEQYF. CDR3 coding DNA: TGTGCCAGCAGATCGACAGGGGGCTTCTACGAGCAGTACTTC.

The CDR3: CASSFLAGAASTDTQYF. Written as DNA, the CDR3 is TGTGCCAGCAGCTTTCTAGCGGGAGCAGCTAGCACAGATACGCAGTATTTT. V is TRBV7-9 and J is TRBJ2-3, with 10 positions matching TRBD2. This CDR3 is 17 amino acids long. The germline V gene encodes CDR1 SEHNR and CDR2 FQNEAQ (reference sequence). Unmatched junction bases numbered 6, after V lost 3 bases and J lost 0 bases.

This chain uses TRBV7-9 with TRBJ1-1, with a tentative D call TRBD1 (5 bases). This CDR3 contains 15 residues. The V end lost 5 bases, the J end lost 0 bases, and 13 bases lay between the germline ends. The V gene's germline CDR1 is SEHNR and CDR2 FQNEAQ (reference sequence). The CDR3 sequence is CASSPRQRLNTEAFF. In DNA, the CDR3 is TGTGCCAGCAGCCCCCGACAGCGTCTGAACACTGAAGCTTTCTTT.

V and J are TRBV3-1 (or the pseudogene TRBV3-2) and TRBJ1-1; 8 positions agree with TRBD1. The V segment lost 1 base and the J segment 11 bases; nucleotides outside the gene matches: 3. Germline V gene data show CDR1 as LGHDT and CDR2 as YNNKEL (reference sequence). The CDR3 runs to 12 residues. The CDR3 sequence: CASSQGTGMAFF. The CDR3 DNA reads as TGTGCCAGCAGCCAAGGGACAGGGATGGCTTTCTTT.

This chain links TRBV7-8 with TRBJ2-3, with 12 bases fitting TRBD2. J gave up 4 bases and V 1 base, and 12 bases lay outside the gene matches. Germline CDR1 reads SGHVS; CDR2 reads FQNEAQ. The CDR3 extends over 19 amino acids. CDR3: CASSLGRILAGGPSDTQYF. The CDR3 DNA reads TGTGCCAGCAGCTTAGGACGGATCCTAGCGGGAGGGCCGTCAGATACGCAGTATTTT. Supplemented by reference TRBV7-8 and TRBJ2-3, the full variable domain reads GAGVSQSPRYKVAKRGQDVALRCDPISGHVSLFWYQQALGQGPEFLTYFQNEAQLDKSGLPSDRFFAERPEGSVSTLKIQRTQQEDSAVYLCASSLGRILAGGPSDTQYFGPGTRLTVL.

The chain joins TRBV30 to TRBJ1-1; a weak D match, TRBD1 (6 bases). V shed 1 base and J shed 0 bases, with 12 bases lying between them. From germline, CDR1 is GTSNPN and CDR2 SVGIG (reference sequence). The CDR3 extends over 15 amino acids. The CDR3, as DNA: TGTGCCTGGAGTGCGGAGGACAGAATGAACACTGAAGCTTTCTTT. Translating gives CAWSAEDRMNTEAFF.

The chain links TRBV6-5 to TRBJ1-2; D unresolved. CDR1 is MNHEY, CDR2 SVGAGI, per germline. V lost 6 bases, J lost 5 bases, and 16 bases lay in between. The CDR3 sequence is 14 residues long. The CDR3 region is CASRATQVSYGYTF. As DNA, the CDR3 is TGTGCCAGCAGGGCCACCCAGGTATCTTATGGCTACACCTTC.

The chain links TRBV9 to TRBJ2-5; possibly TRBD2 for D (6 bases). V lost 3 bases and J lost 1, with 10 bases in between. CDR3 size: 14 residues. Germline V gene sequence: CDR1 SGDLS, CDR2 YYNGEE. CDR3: CASSDGGTQETQYF. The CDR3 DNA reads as TGTGCCAGCAGCGACGGCGGGACCCAAGAGACCCAGTACTTC.

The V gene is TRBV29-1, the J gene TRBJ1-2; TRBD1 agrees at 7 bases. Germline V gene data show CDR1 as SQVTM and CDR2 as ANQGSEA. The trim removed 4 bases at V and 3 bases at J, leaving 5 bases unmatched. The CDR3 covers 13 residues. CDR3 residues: CSVGDRDHYGYTF. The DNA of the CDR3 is TGCAGCGTTGGCGACAGGGATCACTATGGCTACACCTTC.